These T cell receptor beta chains were read from a single sample in a study of T cell repertoires in cytomegalovirus infection. TCRdb fed the reads into MiXCR, producing one record per CDR3 protein. Of about 740,000 distinct CDR3 sequences detected, about a third appear once; the ten largest clones hold roughly 2.8%. The sequencing sample was made of PBMCs. These receptors originate from a human donor in good health (CMV status not recorded). Some clones in this sample may be carry-over from other donors' samples. Each CDR3 is given with its conserved first and last residue. D genes are given only for firm matches. Only some rows state a clone size, as once, few, many or a class for expanded clones.

J gene,clone size,V gene,D gene,CDR3 DNA,CDR3 protein
TRBJ2-1,few,TRBV5-4,TRBD1,TGTGCCAGCAGCCCCCCGACAGGGGCGTTCAATGAGCAGTTCTTC,CASSPPTGAFNEQFF
TRBJ2-5,-,TRBV28,-,TGTGCCAGCAGTTCCCTCTACAGGAATCAAGAGACCCAGTACTTC,CASSSLYRNQETQYF
TRBJ1-1,few,TRBV19,TRBD1,TGTGCCAGTAGTATTACAGGGGCCACTGAAGCTTTCTTT,CASSITGATEAFF
TRBJ2-5,few,TRBV6-8,TRBD1,TGTGCCAGCAGCTGGGAGACAGGGGTGGGCCAGTACTTC,CASSWETGVGQYF
TRBJ1-1,-,TRBV18,TRBD1,TGTGCCAGCTCAGAACAGGGGCGGGGGAACACTGAAGCTTTCTTT,CASSEQGRGNTEAFF
TRBJ1-2,-,TRBV7-2,TRBD1,TGTGCCAGCAGCCACGCCCCTGGACAGGGGTATGGCTACACCTTC,CASSHAPGQGYGYTF
TRBJ2-3,-,TRBV4-1,-,TGCGCCAGCAGCCAAGTAGGAACAGATACGCAGTATTTT,CASSQVGTDTQYF
TRBJ1-2,few,TRBV28,-,TGTGCCAGCAGTTTAAGAAACCAGTTTTACGTTTTCGACTATGGCTACACCTTC,CASSLRNQFYVFDYGYTF
TRBJ1-2,many,TRBV29-1,-,TGCAGCGTTGAAGATGTGGGAGGGTATGGCTACACCTTC,CSVEDVGGYGYTF
TRBJ2-7,-,TRBV6-1,TRBD1,TGTGCCAGCAGAAGGGGACAGACCTACGAGCTGTACTTC,CASRRGQTYELYF
TRBJ2-7,-,TRBV28,-,TGTGCCAGCGGAGGGACGGCTTATCCCTCCTACGAGCAGTACTTC,CASGGTAYPSYEQYF
TRBJ1-1,many,TRBV12-3/TRBV12-4,-,TGTGCCAGCAGCCTAAAGGGGCTCGGCACTGAAGCTTTCTTT,CASSLKGLGTEAFF
TRBJ2-6,many,TRBV12-3/TRBV12-4,-,TGTGCCAGCAGCTTAGGGGGGGCTGGGGCCAACGTCCTGACTTTC,CASSLGGAGANVLTF
TRBJ2-7,-,TRBV28,TRBD2,TGTGCCAGCAGTATACCGGGACTAGGGTCCTACGAGCAGTACTTC,CASSIPGLGSYEQYF
TRBJ1-6,-,TRBV14,-,TGTGCCAGCAGCTCCGGACGGGGAAATTCACCCCTCCACTTT,CASSSGRGNSPLHF
TRBJ2-1,-,TRBV28,TRBD2,TGTGCCAGCAGTTTATTAAGCGGGGCTAGCGGGATGGATGAGCAGTTCTTC,CASSLLSGASGMDEQFF
TRBJ2-5,-,TRBV6-1,TRBD1,TGTGCCAGCAACCCTCTAGGGGGCCCGGAGACCCAGTACTTC,CASNPLGGPETQYF
TRBJ2-3,-,TRBV7-2,-,TGTGCCAGCAGCGTATCCGATCTTGACACGCAGTATTTT,CASSVSDLDTQYF
TRBJ2-4,few,TRBV29-1,-,TGCAGCGTGAGAAAAACCCTAGCCAAAAACATTCAGTACTTC,CSVRKTLAKNIQYF
TRBJ2-7,-,TRBV10-3,TRBD2,TGTGCCATCAGTGAGTCGATTTTCGGGAGGGCTCGGTTAAACACCTACGAGCAGTACTTC,CAISESIFGRARLNTYEQYF
TRBJ2-1,-,TRBV19,TRBD2,TGTGCCAGTAGTAAAAGCGGGACCTACAATGAGCAGTTCTTC,CASSKSGTYNEQFF
TRBJ1-3,few,TRBV28,TRBD1,TGTGCCAGCAGCCTCGGACAGGAGCTATATTTT,CASSLGQELYF
TRBJ1-1,-,TRBV7-2,TRBD1,TGTGCCAGCAGCTTAGTGCTACCGGGACAGGTGAACACTGAAGCTTTCTTT,CASSLVLPGQVNTEAFF
TRBJ1-2,many,TRBV20-1,-,TGCAGTGCTAGTGGGGTTAACTATGGCTACACCTTC,CSASGVNYGYTF
TRBJ2-1,few,TRBV12-3/TRBV12-4,TRBD1,TGTGCCAGCAGTTTAGTAGGGGGCGATGAGCAGTTCTTC,CASSLVGGDEQFF
TRBJ1-1,few,TRBV25-1,-,TGTGCCAGCAGTGAATTGGGGGGGCCGGGAGAAGCTTTCTTT,CASSELGGPGEAFF
TRBJ1-5,-,TRBV12-3/TRBV12-4,TRBD1,TGTGCCAGCAGGGGACAGCTTGGCAATCAGCCCCAGCATTTT,CASRGQLGNQPQHF
TRBJ1-1,-,TRBV11-1,-,TGTGCCAGCAGCTTAGTTGGAGGCAACACTGAATCTTTCTTT,CASSLVGGNTESFF
TRBJ1-2,-,TRBV20-1,TRBD1,TGCAGTGCTAGAAAGAGGGGACAGGGCTATGGCTACACCTTC,CSARKRGQGYGYTF
TRBJ1-2,-,TRBV2,-,TGTGCCAGCAGCTGGGGGGGGCCTCAGGGAGGCTACACCTTC,CASSWGGPQGGYTF
TRBJ2-5,few,TRBV6-1,-,TGTGCCAGCAGTGTCGGGGTAGGCCAAGAGACCCAGTACTTC,CASSVGVGQETQYF
TRBJ2-5,few,TRBV14,-,TGTGCCAGCAGCCAAGATGGGAGACAAGAGACCCAGTACTTC,CASSQDGRQETQYF
TRBJ1-1,-,TRBV6-6,TRBD1,TGTGCCAGCAGTCGTCCGGGACAGGGGAGACTATCTCTTTCTGAAGCTTTCTTT,CASSRPGQGRLSLSEAFF
TRBJ1-2,-,TRBV5-1,-,TGCGCCAGCAGCTCGACAACAGGGATCTATGGCTACACCTTC,CASSSTTGIYGYTF
TRBJ1-2,-,TRBV5-1,TRBD1,TGCGCCAGCAGCTTGGTACGGACAGGGGGAAGAGGCTACACCTTC,CASSLVRTGGRGYTF
TRBJ2-1,-,TRBV2,TRBD1,TGTGCCAGCAGTGAACAGGGACAGGGGACCAATGAGCAGTTCTTC,CASSEQGQGTNEQFF
TRBJ1-2,many,TRBV11-1,-,TGTGCCAGCAGCTTAGATGGGGACTATGGCTACACCTTC,CASSLDGDYGYTF
TRBJ1-2,few,TRBV12-3/TRBV12-4,-,TGTGCCAGCAGCCACGGCTCGTTTTCCGGCGACCCCTATGGCTACACCTTC,CASSHGSFSGDPYGYTF
TRBJ1-5,few,TRBV7-6,-,TGTGCCAGCAGTCCGACCGGGGGTTTCAATCAGCCCCAGCATTTT,CASSPTGGFNQPQHF
TRBJ1-6,-,TRBV20-1,-,TGCAGCTTCGTGGGGAGGAATTCACCCCTCCACTTT,CSFVGRNSPLHF
TRBJ2-5,few,TRBV20-1,TRBD2,TGCAGTGCTAGTCGGCTAGCGGTGTACCAAGAGACCCAGTACTTC,CSASRLAVYQETQYF
TRBJ2-3,few,TRBV12-3/TRBV12-4,-,TGTGCCAGCAGTTTACTCCAGGGAGATACGCAGTATTTT,CASSLLQGDTQYF
TRBJ2-2,-,TRBV7-4,-,TGTGCCGGAAAGTTTCAAACGAACACCGGGGTGCTGTTTTTT,CAGKFQTNTGVLFF
TRBJ1-2,-,TRBV20-1,-,TGCAGTGCTAACTTCGGACCGTCTAACTATGGCTACACCTTC,CSANFGPSNYGYTF
TRBJ1-1,-,TRBV6-6,-,TGTGCCAGCAGTCGCGGACTCAAGGTGGCCGGTGGGACTGAAGCTTTCTTT,CASSRGLKVAGGTEAFF
TRBJ2-7,-,TRBV5-1,TRBD2,TGCGCAGGCAGCATCACTAGCGAATCCTACGAGCAGTACTTC,CAGSITSESYEQYF
TRBJ2-2,few,TRBV12-3/TRBV12-4,-,TGTGCCAGCAGTGGGGGGGGCTCGGCCGGGGAGCTGTTTTTT,CASSGGGSAGELFF
TRBJ1-5,few,TRBV3-1,-,TGTGCCAGCAGCCAGTCTTTCCGAAATCAGCCCCAGCATTTT,CASSQSFRNQPQHF
TRBJ2-7,few,TRBV4-2,TRBD2,TGTGCCAGCAGCCAAAACAAACTAGCGGGATATGACGAGCAGTACTTC,CASSQNKLAGYDEQYF
TRBJ2-2,-,TRBV3-1,-,TGTGCCAGCAGCCCTAGCGATCGAACCGGGGAGCTGTTTTTT,CASSPSDRTGELFF
TRBJ1-4,-,TRBV6-1,-,TGTGCCAGCACGCGGCAGGTTAATGAAAAACTGTTTTTT,CASTRQVNEKLFF
TRBJ1-1,-,TRBV25-1,-,TGTGCCAGCGGGGCGGGCGCCAGGGACACTGAAGCTTTCTTT,CASGAGARDTEAFF
TRBJ2-2,-,TRBV9,TRBD1,TGTGCCAGCAGCTCACAGGGGGCGCGGACCGGGGAGCTGTTTTTT,CASSSQGARTGELFF
TRBJ2-7,-,TRBV3-1,-,TGTGCCAGCAGCCAAGATCGAGGTAGCGGAGTTCCCCTGTCCTACGAGCAGTACTTC,CASSQDRGSGVPLSYEQYF
TRBJ1-1,few,TRBV28,-,TGTGCCAGCAGTTTCCGCGGTTCGGTGCGTGAAGCTTTCTTT,CASSFRGSVREAFF
TRBJ2-1,once,TRBV29-1,-,TGCAGCGTTGAGGTCCGGGACTCCGCGGGCAATGAGCAGTTCTTC,CSVEVRDSAGNEQFF
TRBJ1-1,-,TRBV9,-,TGTGCCAGCAGCCTCCGAAGAGTGGGGGGGGACACTGAAGCTTTCTTT,CASSLRRVGGDTEAFF
TRBJ2-5,-,TRBV6-1,TRBD2,TGTGCCAGCAGTTACAGGCTAGCGGGCCTTGCCGTCCAAGAGACCCAGTACTTC,CASSYRLAGLAVQETQYF
TRBJ2-7,-,TRBV7-9,TRBD2,TGTGCCAGCAGCTTAGGAGAGCGGGAGGCCTACGAGCAGTACTTC,CASSLGEREAYEQYF